A single sample gave rise to the 2 T cell receptor beta chains below, sequenced in a study of OX40 agonist ivuxolimab in advanced cancers. Assay used: immunoSEQ multiplex PCR; TCRdb lists only in-frame clones, some missing. The repertoire holds tens of thousands of clones, with around 87% as singletons. The material sequenced was CD4+ or CD8+ T cells sorted from blood, taken in a trial of the OX40 agonist ivuxolimab. Receptors originate from an adult with an advanced solid tumor such as melanoma, head and neck, liver or kidney cancer.

CDR3 region: CASGRYLAGANVLTF. The CDR3 region has the DNA TGTGCTAGTGGCCGATACCTAGCTGGGGCCAACGTCCTGACTTTC. The chain carries TRBV12-5 and TRBJ2-6; D unclear. The CDR3 contains 15 residues. Per germline, CDR1 LGHNT and CDR2 FRNRAP. Trimming cost V 6 bases and J 2 bases, with 11 bases left between them.

The rearrangement joins TRBV27 to TRBJ2-2, with D unclear. Trimming removed 5 bases from V and 6 bases from J, with 13 bases in between. Germline V gene sequence: CDR1 MNHEY, CDR2 SMNVEV (reference sequence). The CDR3 has 14 amino acids. The CDR3 reads CASSPSLPPGELFF. As DNA, the CDR3 is TGTGCCAGCAGTCCCTCGCTGCCCCCCGGGGAGCTGTTTTTT.